This TCR beta chain was observed in a study of T cell changes during pregnancy in multiple sclerosis. This CDR3 has 13 residues. V was shortened by 5 bases and J by 5 bases, with 12 bases between the two germline ends. Germline lookup yields CDR1 MNHNS and CDR2 SASEGT. Clones were read by immunoSEQ multiplex PCR, and TCRdb kept only the in-frame ones, dropping some. The sample holds about 39,000 clones, around 93% seen once. The TCR was taken from a female donor with multiple sclerosis, enrolled in a pregnancy study. The sample was CD4+ T cells from peripheral blood mononuclear cells, taken in the first trimester of pregnancy. The V and J genes are TRBV6-1 and TRBJ1-1; D remains unclear. CDR3 in amino acids: CASSLSGKTEAFF. The DNA for the CDR3 is TGTGCCAGCAGTTTGTCCGGGAAGACTGAAGCTTTCTTT.